Reported below is one TCR beta chain. What this receptor recognizes is not known. No base quality information exists; no much larger clone differs at one position. TCRbeta CDR3 regions were amplified from genomic DNA using the immunoSEQ Assay, a bias-controlled multiplex PCR. Concerning the study's data processing: Within the assay, amplification of reference gene primers was used to estimate how many nucleated cells each sample contained. To quantify the absolute abundance of each unique TCRbeta CDR3 rearrangement, sequence reads were collapsed and filtered. For each sample, productive Simpson clonality was calculated as the square root of Simpson's diversity index over productive rearrangements. What TCRdb holds here is the immuneACCESS table cut down to in-frame rearrangements. Part of the clones is not present; checked against another copy, under half of the missing clones reflect an unresolved V gene, and the others are unexplained. That table supplies the V and J calls and clone size; D and trimming were determined from the DNA. Within this sample are tens of thousands of clones, with 70% to 90% of them counted one time only. The ten most abundant clones make up more than 4.5% of the sample.

The data stem from a study of blood T cell repertoires in COVID-19 (dated by TCRdb to the early 2020s). With regard to the full study: Samples covering the acute and convalescent phases of COVID-19 were provided by collaborators in the United States, Italy and Spain. The material from the prospective study consisted of cDNA or gDNA derived from T cells, B-cell-depleted T cells, or PBMCs. The dataset comprised deeply sampled blood TCRbeta repertoires from subjects exposed to, actively infected with, or recovered from COVID-19. The repertoires were made available in a free public database intended to serve as a resource for research on the immune response to SARS-CoV-2. Samples came from the ongoing ImmuneRACE study (first 160 participants) plus 1,254 subjects from 6 global collaborators. A de-identified subject ID, COVID-19 status, age in years and sex were almost always included in the sample metadata. Where available, HLA class I and class II types were taken from metadata supplied by the sample provider and were not determined by assay-based typing.

The research as a whole found: The quantity of clinical and demographic metadata differed by source and by participant and was supplied without curation.

Collaborating institutions collected whole blood in K2EDTA tubes following their own protocols. For TCRbeta analysis, collaborators shipped samples in one of three forms: frozen whole blood, isolated PBMCs, or DNA extracted from either of those sample types. As encoded in the germline V gene (reference sequence), CDR1 is LGHDT while CDR2 is YNNKEL. V has 0 bases trimmed and J has 3 bases trimmed; junction bases matching no gene number 7. The CDR3 starts with the cysteine, ends with the phenylalanine, and has 17 residues. The read is trimmed to its CDR3 DNA, 51 bases read in frame from base 1. The chain links TRBV3-1 (or the pseudogene TRBV3-2) with TRBJ2-2; TRBD2 agrees with 7 junctional bases. Sequenced material: peripheral blood. The TCR was taken from a man aged 60 to 75 with acute or convalescent COVID-19. At the DNA level, the sequence is TGTGCCAGCAGCCAAGATGGAGGCGGGGGTTACACCGGGGAGCTGTTTTTT. This sequence encodes CASSQDGGGGYTGELFF.